A single sample gave rise to the 25 T cell receptor beta chains below, sequenced in a study of T cells in Graves' hyperthyroidism and ophthalmopathy. It was RNA transcripts that yielded the amplified TCR beta CDR3 regions. The HTBI primer set was used in a first-round RT-PCR of the TCR CDR3. MiXCR, applied by TCRdb to the multiplex PCR reads, yields one record per CDR3 protein. Among about 400,000 distinct CDR3 sequences, about 14% were seen once, and the ten largest hold around a fifth. Sequencing input: blood. Source of these receptors: a woman aged 30 to 39 with Graves' ophthalmopathy.

This clonotype was seen many times. The gene calls are TRBV2 and TRBJ1-1; the D gene is possibly TRBD1 (6 bases). Germline CDR1 and CDR2: SNHLY and FYNNEI. Trimming took 6 bases from V and 7 from J, leaving 18 bases between them. This CDR3 is built from 14 residues. CDR3 DNA: TGTGCCAGCAGGGCCCCGGACAGTGGGCTTGAAGCTTTCTTT. Protein product: CASRAPDSGLEAFF.

This clonotype has at least ten counts. The chain uses TRBV6-5 and TRBJ2-5, with D possibly being TRBD1 (5 bases). The germline CDR1 and CDR2 sequences are MNHEY and SVGAGI. Trimming removed 2 bases from V and 7 bases from J, with 20 bases in between. The CDR3 runs 16 residues. The CDR3 is CASSYRIRSGHGTQYF. CDR3 DNA sequence: TGTGCCAGCAGTTACCGAATCAGATCAGGGCACGGGACCCAGTACTTC.

This clonotype was counted ten times or more. CDR3 loop: CAWSPLPGSSGNTIYF. DNA of the CDR3: TGTGCCTGGAGTCCCCTGCCCGGGTCTTCTGGAAACACCATATATTTT. V and J are TRBV30 and TRBJ1-3; D is ambiguous. The CDR3 totals 16 residues. In germline, CDR1 is GTSNPN, CDR2 SVGIG (reference sequence). Deletions cut 2 bases from V and 1 base from J, with 15 bases between.

At least ten counts were recorded for this clonotype. The V and J genes are TRBV11-2 and TRBJ1-5; 11 nucleotides align to TRBD1. Germline V lookup: CDR1 SGHAT, CDR2 FQNNGV. CDR3 size: 15 residues. The V gene end was trimmed by 5 bases and the J gene end by 1 base; junction bases not matched to a gene: 1. The CDR3 reads CASSGDRGSNQPQHF. The CDR3 DNA is TGTGCCAGCAGCGGGGACAGGGGGAGCAATCAGCCCCAGCATTTT.

This clonotype came up many times. The chain recombines TRBV20-1 with TRBJ1-5, with 7 bases fitting TRBD1. J lost 7 bases, V lost 1 base, and 4 bases had no gene match. The germline CDR1 and CDR2 sequences are DFQATT and SNEGSKA (reference sequence). The CDR3 runs 13 residues. CDR3 in amino acids: CSARADREQPQHF. CDR3 nucleotide sequence: TGCAGTGCTAGAGCAGACAGGGAACAGCCCCAGCATTTT.

The V gene is TRBV4-2, the J gene TRBJ2-3; D unresolved. The CDR3 is 13 amino acids. The ends were cut back, 2 bases at V and 10 bases at J, with 13 bases in the middle. Per the germline V gene, CDR1 is LGHNA and CDR2 is YNFKEQ. DNA of the CDR3: TGTGCCAGCAGCCAAACCAGAGCCCGCCCGCAGTATTTT. Its protein product is CASSQTRARPQYF.

This clonotype was detected many times. This chain joins TRBV12-3 or TRBV12-4 and TRBJ2-2, with 7 bases that match TRBD1. The length of the CDR3 is 13 residues. V lost 5 bases and J lost 7; bases outside the gene matches: 4. Here the CDR3 DNA reads TGTGCCAGCAGTCCCGGGACAGACGGGGAGCTGTTTTTT. Translation gives CASSPGTDGELFF.

This clonotype was observed at least ten times. The CDR3 nucleotides read TGTGCCAGCAGCTTAGACGGGACAGTGAACACTGAAGCTTTCTTT. This gives the protein CASSLDGTVNTEAFF. The chain has TRBV7-8 and TRBJ1-1; 7 bases agree with TRBD1. CDR1 and CDR2 from the germline V gene are SGHVS and FQNEAQ. The ends lost 1 base at V and 0 bases at J; junction bases unmatched: 2. The CDR3 covers 15 residues.

This clonotype was counted ten times or more. The rearrangement links TRBV20-1 to TRBJ2-1; maybe TRBD1 (5 bases). Trimming cost V 4 bases and J 0 bases, with 16 bases left between them. CDR1 is DFQATT and CDR2 is SNEGSKA in the germline V gene (reference sequence). The CDR3 is 16 amino acids. The CDR3 nucleotides read TGCAGTGCTACTCAAAGGGGCAGAAACTCCTACAATGAGCAGTTCTTC. Translating it yields CSATQRGRNSYNEQFF.

This clonotype has ten or more counts. The gene calls are TRBV20-1 and TRBJ2-1; TRBD2 aligns across 14 bases. The CDR3 loop spans 17 amino acids. The V gene end was trimmed by 5 bases and the J gene end by 2 bases; junction bases not matched to a gene: 8. The germline CDR1 and CDR2 sequences are DFQATT and SNEGSKA (reference sequence). The CDR3 is CSAAGLAGGQPYNEQFF. CDR3 bases: TGCAGTGCTGCAGGACTAGCGGGGGGCCAACCCTACAATGAGCAGTTCTTC.

Ten or more counts support this clonotype. The chain has TRBV5-8 and TRBJ1-1; 7 bases are a match to TRBD1. Germline CDR1 reads SGHTS; CDR2 reads YDEGEE. The CDR3 sequence is 14 residues long. J lost 1 base, V lost 4 bases, and 4 bases had no gene match. The CDR3 sequence is CASSRDRENTEAFF. The CDR3 region has the DNA TGTGCCAGCAGCCGAGACAGGGAGAACACTGAAGCTTTCTTT.

The rearrangement joins TRBV19 to TRBJ1-6; a possible D gene is TRBD1 (5 bases). The CDR3 is 17 amino acids. V was clipped by 2 bases and J by 7 bases, with 18 bases between them. CDR1 and CDR2 from the germline V gene are LNHDA and SQIVND (reference sequence). The chain's CDR3 is CASSIPARFGANSPLHF. The CDR3 coding sequence is TGTGCCAGTAGTATACCCGCCCGGTTTGGGGCGAATTCACCCCTCCACTTT.

This clonotype appeared a single time. The junction differs from germline at one of its ends, possibly a read error. The chain couples TRBV6-1 to TRBJ1-1; the D gene is possibly TRBD1 (5 bases). The V gene's germline CDR1 is MNHNS and CDR2 SASEGT. The CDR3 consists of 13 residues. In DNA form, the CDR3 reads TGTGCCGGCAGGGTTAGTAGGGACACTGAAGCTTTCTTT. Protein sequence: CAGRVSRDTEAFF.

At least ten counts were recorded for this clonotype. The DNA of the CDR3 is TGTGCCAGTAGTATCCGGGACAGGGGGCGAAGTGGGGCCAACGTCCTGACTTTC. Its protein product is CASSIRDRGRSGANVLTF. The J gene is TRBJ2-6, the V gene TRBV19; TRBD1 aligns across 12 bases. Trimming at V came to 3 bases and at J to 3 bases, leaving 6 bases not matched to a gene. CDR3 size: 18 residues. Germline V CDR1 and CDR2: LNHDA, SQIVND (reference sequence).

This clonotype was detected many times. This chain joins TRBV24-1 and TRBJ2-2; D is possibly TRBD1 (6 bases). The CDR3 is made up of 17 amino acids. Germline CDR1 reads KGHDR; CDR2 reads SFDVKD. Trimming removed 3 bases at V and 7 bases at J, with 20 bases between. The CDR3 DNA reads as TGTGCCACCAGTGATGCAGGACAGTTAGGTCCCAGCGGGGAGCTGTTTTTT. As protein: CATSDAGQLGPSGELFF.

This clonotype was seen repeatedly, ten times or more. The V gene is TRBV3-1, the J gene TRBJ1-1; D remains ambiguous. Germline lookup yields CDR1 LGHDT and CDR2 YNNKEL (reference sequence). The ends were cut back, 0 bases at V and 2 bases at J, with 10 bases in the middle. This CDR3 is built from 15 residues. Here the CDR3 DNA reads TGTGCCAGCAGCCAAGATATGTCCAGTAACACTGAAGCTTTCTTT. It codes for CASSQDMSSNTEAFF.

This clonotype was seen at least ten times. J is TRBJ2-5 and V is TRBV7-3, with D uncertain. Germline loops: CDR1 SGHTA, CDR2 FQGTGA. The CDR3 contains 13 residues. Trimming shortened V by 1 base and J by 4 bases, and 7 bases separated the two germline ends. The CDR3 nucleotides are TGTGCCAGCAGCTTAAGCAGCCGAGAGACCCAGTACTTC. It yields the protein CASSLSSRETQYF. The complete variable domain, with remaining parts taken from reference TRBV7-3 and TRBJ2-5, reads GAGVSQTPSNKVTEKGKYVELRCDPISGHTALYWYRQSLGQGPEFLIYFQGTGAADDSGLPNDRFFAVRPEGSVSTLKIQRTERGDSAVYLCASSLSSRETQYFGPGTRLLVL.

The gene calls are TRBV2 and TRBJ2-1, with 11 bases matching TRBD2. Germline CDR1 reads SNHLY; CDR2 reads FYNNEI. The CDR3 contains 16 residues. With 6 bases clipped from V and 7 bases from J, the junction kept 11 bases outside the gene matches. CDR3 residues: CASRKGLAAGPNEQFF. For the CDR3, the DNA is TGTGCCAGCAGGAAGGGACTAGCGGCGGGGCCTAATGAGCAGTTCTTC.

The V and J genes are TRBV28 and TRBJ1-1; perhaps TRBD1 as D (5 bases). Trimming took off 6 bases at V and 2 bases at J, with 13 bases between the two ends. CDR1 and CDR2 (germline): MDHEN, SYDVKM. This CDR3 has 14 residues. The CDR3 sequence: CASSPDRSNTEAFF. CDR3 DNA: TGTGCCAGCAGCCCCGACAGATCCAACACTGAAGCTTTCTTT.

This clonotype was counted at least ten times. V is TRBV18 and J is TRBJ2-1; 8 positions agree with TRBD2. The CDR3 totals 17 residues. V was clipped by 4 bases and J by 4 bases; unmatched bases: 12. Germline CDR1 is KGHSH and CDR2 is LQKENI. Here the CDR3 DNA reads TGTGCCAGCTCACAACTAGCCCCCGCGGGGGGTTACAATGAGCAGTTCTTC. Amino acids: CASSQLAPAGGYNEQFF.

This clonotype has just one count. The chain employs TRBV3-1 and TRBJ2-7; TRBD2 matches at 7 bases. The trim removed 0 bases at V and 6 bases at J, leaving 5 bases unmatched. The CDR3 is 14 amino acids. Germline lookup yields CDR1 LGHDT and CDR2 YNNKEL (reference sequence). This CDR3 is CASSQELAESEQYF. As DNA, the CDR3 is TGTGCCAGCAGCCAAGAGCTAGCGGAGAGCGAGCAGTACTTC.

This clonotype was observed many times. The rearrangement links TRBV6-2 or TRBV6-3 to TRBJ2-5; D remains unclear. Germline CDR1 MNHEY, CDR2 SVGEGT. The V end was cut by 4 bases, the J end by 4 bases, with 19 bases between. The length of the CDR3 is 16 residues. In DNA, the CDR3 is TGTGCCAGCAGTTCAATGCCGGGCCTGAGAGGAGAGACCCAGTACTTC. This codes for CASSSMPGLRGETQYF.

At least ten counts were recorded for this clonotype. V usage is TRBV2 and J usage is TRBJ1-2; D call uncertain. Trimming took 10 bases from V and 8 from J, leaving 20 bases between them. The V gene's germline CDR1 is SNHLY and CDR2 FYNNEI. The CDR3 loop spans 13 amino acids. The CDR3 here is CATSILGGRGYTF. CDR3 nucleotide sequence: TGTGCCACCAGCATCCTGGGAGGTAGAGGCTACACCTTC.

This clonotype has at least ten counts. The CDR3 coding sequence is TGCAGTGCTAGAGATGAGGCGGGGGGCGCCTACAATGAGCAGTTCTTC. Protein product: CSARDEAGGAYNEQFF. The chain combines TRBV20-1 with TRBJ2-1; TRBD2 matches 8 bases. This CDR3 has 16 residues. CDR1 and CDR2 (germline): DFQATT, SNEGSKA (reference sequence). The trim removed 0 bases at V and 2 bases at J, leaving 6 bases unmatched.

This clonotype has ten or more counts. J is TRBJ1-5 and V is TRBV20-1; D might be TRBD1 (5 bases). The germline V gene has CDR1 DFQATT and CDR2 SNEGSKA (reference sequence). V lost 7 bases and J 1 base, leaving 14 bases between the germline ends. This CDR3 comprises 14 residues. This CDR3 is CSGATQGSNQPQHF. DNA of the CDR3: TGCAGTGGGGCGACCCAGGGAAGCAATCAGCCCCAGCATTTT.